The 18 T cell receptor beta chains listed next were all sequenced from one sample in a study of blood T cell repertoires in COVID-19. The data were produced by immunoSEQ multiplex PCR, yet TCRdb's version contains in-frame clones alone and is incomplete. Of about 69,000 clones in the sample, 79% were seen once. Sequences were obtained from peripheral blood. Receptors were obtained from a man between 60 and 75 years old with acute or convalescent COVID-19.

This clone appeared a single time. This chain links TRBV9 with TRBJ1-1; D uncertain. Germline-derived CDR1 and CDR2 are SGDLS and YYNGEE. The ends were cut back, 2 bases at V and 1 base at J, with 9 bases in the middle. This CDR3 comprises 14 residues. CDR3 DNA: TGTGCCAGCAGCGTTAACAGCAGGAACACTGAAGCTTTCTTT. Translated: CASSVNSRNTEAFF.

V usage is TRBV30 and J usage is TRBJ1-1; unclear D gene. The CDR3 length is 13 residues. V lost 2 bases to trimming and J lost 6 bases, with 13 bases between them. Germline V gives CDR1 GTSNPN, CDR2 SVGIG (reference sequence). Here the CDR3 reads CAWSITGRAEAFF. The CDR3, as DNA: TGTGCCTGGAGTATCACTGGTCGAGCTGAAGCTTTCTTT.

This clone was counted a few times. V is TRBV28 and J is TRBJ2-7, with 9 bases identical to TRBD1. Looked up from germline, CDR1 is MDHEN and CDR2 is SYDVKM. The V gene end was trimmed by 5 bases and the J gene end by 4 bases; junction bases not matched to a gene: 9. The CDR3 covers 15 residues. CDR3 coding DNA: TGTGCCAGCAGTCCCGGGACAGGGACGGATTACGAGCAGTACTTC. It codes for CASSPGTGTDYEQYF.

The gene calls are TRBV19 and TRBJ2-5; D is undetermined. CDR3 length: 13 amino acids. V was pared by 0 bases and J by 2 bases, with 4 bases between. CDR1 and CDR2 from the germline V gene are LNHDA and SQIVND (reference sequence). Here the CDR3 reads CASSIERQETQYF. The CDR3 bases are TGTGCCAGTAGTATAGAGCGTCAAGAGACCCAGTACTTC.

This chain joins TRBV5-1 and TRBJ2-7; 10 bases line up with TRBD1. This CDR3 spans 15 amino acids. Trimming at V came to 4 bases and at J to 3 bases, leaving 7 bases not matched to a gene. From germline, CDR1 is SGHRS and CDR2 YFSETQ. The CDR3: CASSEGTGVVYEQYF. CDR3 DNA sequence: TGCGCCAGCAGCGAGGGGACAGGGGTAGTCTACGAGCAGTACTTC.

This rearrangement joins TRBV7-2 to TRBJ2-5, with a tentative D call TRBD1 (6 bases). Trimming removed 5 bases at V and 5 bases at J, with 12 bases between. This CDR3 is 13 amino acids long. Germline CDR1 is SGHTA and CDR2 is FQGNSA. This CDR3 reads CASSRTGLETQYF. The CDR3 nucleotides are TGTGCCAGCAGCCGAACAGGGCTGGAGACCCAGTACTTC.

V gene TRBV19 combines with J gene TRBJ1-6; D ambiguous. The CDR3 sequence is 13 residues long. The V end was cut by 9 bases, the J end by 7 bases, with 13 bases between. In germline, CDR1 is LNHDA, CDR2 SQIVND (reference sequence). In nucleotides, the CDR3 is TGTGCCAGCCGCTTTGGGCAAAATTCACCCCTCCACTTT. This sequence encodes CASRFGQNSPLHF.

This chain connects TRBV6-5 to TRBJ2-7; D is perhaps TRBD1 (6 bases). The CDR3 loop spans 15 amino acids. In germline, CDR1 is MNHEY, CDR2 SVGAGI. V lost 2 bases and J lost 4, with 15 bases in between. CDR3 nucleotide sequence: TGTGCCAGCAGTTACGGCAGGGGATTAGGTTACGAGCAGTACTTC. It encodes CASSYGRGLGYEQYF.

The chain combines TRBV25-1 with TRBJ1-1, with D possibly TRBD1 on 6 matching bases. The CDR3 runs 12 residues. Germline CDR1 MGHDK, CDR2 SYGVNS. CDR3 DNA: TGTGCTTCCAGGGGAATGAACACTGAAGCTTTCTTT. It translates to CASRGMNTEAFF.

This chain connects TRBV6-1 to TRBJ2-2; the D gene is possibly TRBD2 (6 bases). The CDR3 is 16 residues long. Trimming took off 2 bases at V and 4 bases at J, with 14 bases between the two ends. Per the germline V gene, CDR1 is MNHNS and CDR2 is SASEGT. As DNA, the CDR3 is TGTGCCAGCAGTGAATTGGGGGGTTCAATCACCGGGGAGCTGTTTTTT. This gives the protein CASSELGGSITGELFF.

The chain uses TRBV4-3 and TRBJ2-3, with D maybe TRBD1 (5 bases). The germline V gene has CDR1 LGHNA and CDR2 YSLEER. There are 14 residues in the CDR3. V lost 4 bases and J 2 bases, leaving 10 bases between the germline ends. The CDR3 bases are TGCGCCAGCAGCCCCTTGGGGCTCACAGATACGCAGTATTTT. Translated, it gives CASSPLGLTDTQYF.

This chain joins TRBV7-3 and TRBJ2-1, with 9 bases identical to TRBD2. The V segment lost 2 bases and the J segment 8 bases; nucleotides outside the gene matches: 7. Germline CDR1 SGHTA, CDR2 FQGTGA. CDR3 size: 15 residues. CDR3 sequence reads: CASSLAGGPFDEQFF. The CDR3 DNA reads as TGTGCCAGCAGCTTAGCGGGGGGGCCTTTTGATGAGCAGTTCTTC.

The genes are TRBV7-2 and TRBJ1-6, with D unresolved. Per germline, CDR1 SGHTA and CDR2 FQGNSA. There are 15 residues in the CDR3. Trimming left V 8 bases short and J 6 bases short, with 17 bases between. CDR3 amino acids: CASSLGTRTNSPLHF. Here the CDR3 DNA reads TGTGCCAGCTCTTTGGGCACGAGAACTAATTCACCCCTCCACTTT. Complete variable domain (other parts from reference TRBV7-2 and TRBJ1-6): GAGVSQSPSNKVTEKGKDVELRCDPISGHTALYWYRQSLGQGLEFLIYFQGNSAPDKSGLPSDRFSAERTGGSVSTLTIQRTQQEDSAVYLCASSLGTRTNSPLHFGNGTRLTVT.

CDR3 bases: TGTGCCAGCAGCGTAGGAGGAGGGACAGCCGAGACCCAGTACTTC. It is translated as CASSVGGGTAETQYF. The gene calls are TRBV9 and TRBJ2-5; TRBD1 might be the D (7 bases). CDR1 and CDR2 (germline): SGDLS, YYNGEE. Trimming pared 0 bases from V and 5 bases from J, leaving 14 bases between. This CDR3 is built from 15 residues.

V and J are TRBV2 and TRBJ2-1; 10 bases map to TRBD1. Germline CDR1 reads SNHLY; CDR2 reads FYNNEI. J gave up 7 bases and V 10 bases, and 7 bases lay outside the gene matches. CDR3 size: 13 residues. The CDR3 region is CATSGQGRNEQFF. The CDR3, as DNA: TGTGCCACCTCGGGACAGGGGAGGAATGAGCAGTTCTTC.

This clone came up once. This chain uses TRBV2 with TRBJ2-7; D is undetermined. The CDR3 is 14 residues long. Deletions cut 3 bases from V and 0 bases from J, with 9 bases between. The germline V gene encodes CDR1 SNHLY and CDR2 FYNNEI. CDR3 loop: CASSDRRFSYEQYF. The CDR3 DNA reads as TGTGCCAGCAGTGACCGCAGGTTCTCCTACGAGCAGTACTTC.

This chain joins TRBV27 and TRBJ1-4; D not certain. The V end lost 4 bases, the J end lost 3 bases, and 9 bases lay between the germline ends. CDR3 size: 14 residues. The V gene's germline CDR1 is MNHEY and CDR2 SMNVEV (reference sequence). The CDR3 is CASSSLVANEKLFF. The CDR3 region has the DNA TGTGCCAGCAGTTCCCTAGTTGCTAATGAAAAACTGTTTTTT.

CDR3 loop: CASGDTNTGELFF. Written as DNA, the CDR3 is TGTGCCAGCGGGGACACAAACACCGGGGAGCTGTTTTTT. The J gene is TRBJ2-2, the V gene TRBV3-1 (or the pseudogene TRBV3-2); TRBD1 is a possible D gene (6 bases). With 8 bases removed from V and 2 bases from J, the gap between germline ends came to 9 bases. Germline CDR1 is LGHDT and CDR2 is YNNKEL (reference sequence). CDR3 size: 13 residues.